What follows are 17 T cell receptor beta chains derived from one specimen sequenced in a study of cytomegalovirus exposure and HLA in healthy donors. The primer mix had 60 Vbeta and 13 Jbeta primers. The table came from immunoSEQ multiplex PCR; TCRdb's copy has only in-frame clones and leaves some out. The table lists under 300,000 clones, about nine tenths of them singletons. Sequenced input: PBMCs. These receptors were collected from a man aged 35-49 years in good health and CMV-seropositive.

The V and J genes are TRBV6-1 and TRBJ2-7, with D perhaps matching TRBD1 (5 bases). V was trimmed by 1 base and J by 5 bases, leaving 12 bases between them. CDR3 size: 14 residues. Germline CDR1 MNHNS, CDR2 SASEGT. The DNA for the CDR3 is TGTGCCAGCAGTGAAGGGGGCAGGAGAGACGAGCAGTACTTC. This sequence encodes CASSEGGRRDEQYF.

The sample holds a few counts of this clone. The rearrangement joins TRBV5-1 to TRBJ2-7, with a tentative D call TRBD2 (6 bases). There are 13 residues in the CDR3. The V and J ends lost 4 bases and 6 bases respectively, with 14 bases between them. The germline gives CDR1 SGHRS, CDR2 YFSETQ. The CDR3: CASSLEDYAEQYF. CDR3 nucleotide sequence: TGCGCCAGCAGCCTTGAGGACTATGCCGAGCAGTACTTC.

The CDR3 region has the DNA TGTGCCAGCAGCACGGGACTAGCGGAGTGGATAGATACGCAGTATTTT. It translates to CASSTGLAEWIDTQYF. The rearrangement uses TRBV9 and TRBJ2-3, with TRBD2 identical over 11 bases. The CDR3 totals 16 residues. V gave up 4 bases and J gave up 5 bases; unmatched junction bases: 9. The V gene's germline CDR1 is SGDLS and CDR2 YYNGEE.

The rearrangement joins TRBV7-2 to TRBJ2-7; weak D call: TRBD1 (5 bases). The CDR3 has 13 amino acids. The V end lost 5 bases, the J end lost 7 bases, and 15 bases lay between the germline ends. CDR1 and CDR2 (germline): SGHTA, FQGNSA. The CDR3: CASSILGRVEQYF. In nucleotides, the CDR3 is TGTGCCAGCAGCATCCTCGGCAGGGTGGAGCAGTACTTC.

The genes are TRBV28 and TRBJ2-5; 12 bases fit TRBD2. Germline CDR1 is MDHEN and CDR2 is SYDVKM. V was clipped by 3 bases and J by 3 bases; unmatched bases: 5. This CDR3 has 16 residues. The CDR3 loop reads CASSLSLAGGKETQYF. As DNA, the CDR3 is TGTGCCAGCAGTTTGAGCCTAGCGGGAGGGAAAGAGACCCAGTACTTC.

This clone was found once. This chain uses TRBV28 with TRBJ2-3, with 13 bases identical to TRBD2. Germline-derived CDR1 and CDR2 are MDHEN and SYDVKM. This CDR3 region has 16 residues. Trimming removed 6 bases from V and 2 bases from J; junction bases left unmatched: 5. CDR3 coding DNA: TGTGCCAGCAGCCGACTAGCGGGAGGCCACACAGATACGCAGTATTTT. Translated, it gives CASSRLAGGHTDTQYF.

The V call is TRBV15, the J call TRBJ2-3; D ambiguous. Germline V gene lookup returns CDR1 LNHNV and CDR2 YYDKDF (reference sequence). The CDR3 covers 16 residues. The V and J ends lost 1 base and 1 base respectively, with 12 bases between them. The CDR3 DNA reads TGTGCCACCAGCAGAGTCAGAGGCAGCGGCACAGATACGCAGTATTTT. Its protein product is CATSRVRGSGTDTQYF.

The V call is TRBV5-4, the J call TRBJ2-5; the D gene is possibly TRBD2 (5 bases). The last part of the DNA fits TRBJ2-7 better; the J call may be wrong. Germline lookup yields CDR1 SGHNT and CDR2 YYREEE (reference sequence). The CDR3 has 14 residues. CDR3 in DNA: TGTGCCAGCAGCTTGGCCGGGCGGGCCTACGAGCAGTACTTC. This gives the protein CASSLAGRAYEQYF.

This sequence joins TRBV4-3 and TRBJ2-1, with 7 positions matching TRBD1. After removal of 4 bases from V and 4 bases from J, the junction contained 10 bases not matched to a gene. Germline CDR1 reads LGHNA; CDR2 reads YSLEER. The CDR3 is 16 residues long. CDR3 residues: CASSPRGLVGYNEQFF. CDR3 DNA: TGCGCCAGCAGCCCTAGGGGGCTAGTTGGTTACAATGAGCAGTTCTTC.

The chain is built from TRBV30 and TRBJ2-5; 7 bases align to TRBD2. The J call may not be correct, given that the DNA end is closer to TRBJ2-7. CDR1 is GTSNPN, CDR2 SVGIG, per germline (reference sequence). CDR3 length: 15 residues. CDR3 residues: CAWSGIAGLAYEQYF. For the CDR3, the DNA is TGTGCCTGGAGTGGGATAGCGGGCCTTGCCTACGAGCAGTACTTC.

This chain links TRBV11-2 with TRBJ2-7; D not resolved. In germline, CDR1 is SGHAT, CDR2 FQNNGV. V lost 4 bases and J 2 bases, leaving 12 bases between the germline ends. The CDR3 spans 14 residues. CDR3 nucleotides: TGTGCCAGCAGCTCCCCGGTAGTTCCCTACGAGCAGTACTTC. Its protein product is CASSSPVVPYEQYF.

The chain has TRBV4-1 and TRBJ2-5, with TRBD2 as a possible D gene (6 bases). The CDR3 is made up of 15 amino acids. V lost 3 bases to trimming and J lost 5 bases, with 16 bases between them. Germline V gives CDR1 MGHRA, CDR2 YSYEKL. CDR3 nucleotide sequence: TGCGCCAGCAGCCAGGCCGGGACTCCTCTGGAGACCCAGTACTTC. Translating gives CASSQAGTPLETQYF.

The chain uses TRBV5-6 and TRBJ1-5; tentative D call: TRBD1 (5 bases). The V end lost 1 base, the J end lost 3 bases, and 11 bases lay between the germline ends. The germline V gene has CDR1 SGHDT and CDR2 YYEEEE. This CDR3 spans 15 amino acids. CDR3: CASSLLSRDNQPQHF. The DNA for the CDR3 is TGTGCCAGCAGCTTGCTTTCCAGGGACAATCAGCCCCAGCATTTT.

This chain uses TRBV29-1 with TRBJ2-7; 8 positions match TRBD1. The CDR3 runs to 13 residues. V shed 7 bases, J shed 3 bases, and the junction held 8 bases outside the gene matches. CDR1 and CDR2 (germline): SQVTM, ANQGSEA. The CDR3 here is CSADTGGGYEQYF. As DNA, the CDR3 is TGCAGCGCCGACACAGGGGGAGGCTACGAGCAGTACTTC.

The chain combines TRBV7-9 with TRBJ1-1; D possibly corresponds to TRBD1 (6 bases). Germline V CDR1 and CDR2: SEHNR, FQNEAQ (reference sequence). V lost 5 bases and J lost 1, with 11 bases in between. CDR3 length equals 14 residues. The CDR3 loop reads CASSREGGNTEAFF. The CDR3 DNA follows: TGTGCCAGCAGCCGCGAAGGGGGGAACACTGAAGCTTTCTTT.

The rearrangement links TRBV11-2 to TRBJ2-5; D possibly corresponds to TRBD1 (6 bases). V was clipped by 0 bases and J by 4 bases, with 9 bases between them. CDR1 SGHAT and CDR2 FQNNGV come from the germline V gene. This CDR3 is 14 amino acids long. The CDR3 nucleotides are TGTGCCAGCAGCTTAGACCCAGGGGCAGAGACCCAGTACTTC. This codes for CASSLDPGAETQYF.

The CDR3, as DNA: TGTGCCAGCAGCCAACCGGGACTAACGACCGAGCAGTACTTC. Protein sequence: CASSQPGLTTEQYF. The chain combines TRBV27 with TRBJ2-7, with 7 bases aligning to TRBD2. CDR3 size: 14 residues. Germline trimming cut 6 bases from V and 6 bases from J; bases unmatched to any gene: 11. Germline assignment: CDR1 MNHEY and CDR2 SMNVEV (reference sequence).